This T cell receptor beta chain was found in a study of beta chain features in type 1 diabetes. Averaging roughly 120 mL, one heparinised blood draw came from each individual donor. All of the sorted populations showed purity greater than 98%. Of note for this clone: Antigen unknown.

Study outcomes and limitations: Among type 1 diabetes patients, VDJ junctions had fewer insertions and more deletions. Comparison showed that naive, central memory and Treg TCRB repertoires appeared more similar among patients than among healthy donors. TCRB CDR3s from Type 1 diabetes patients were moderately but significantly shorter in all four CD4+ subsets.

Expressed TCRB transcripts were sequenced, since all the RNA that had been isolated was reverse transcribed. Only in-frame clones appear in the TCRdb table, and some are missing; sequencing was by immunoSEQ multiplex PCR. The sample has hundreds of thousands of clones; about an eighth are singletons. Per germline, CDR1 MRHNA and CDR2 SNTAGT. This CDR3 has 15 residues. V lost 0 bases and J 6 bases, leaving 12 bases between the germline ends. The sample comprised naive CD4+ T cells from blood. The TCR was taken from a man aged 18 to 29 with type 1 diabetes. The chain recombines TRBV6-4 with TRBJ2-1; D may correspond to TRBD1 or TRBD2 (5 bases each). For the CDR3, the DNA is TGTGCCAGCAGTGACTCTGAGGGGCCGGGCAATGAGCAGTTCTTC. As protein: CASSDSEGPGNEQFF.